The T cell receptor (beta chain) under discussion was sequenced for a study of OX40 agonist ivuxolimab in advanced cancers. The overall study: Given to patients was ivuxolimab, an agonistic anti-OX40 (CD134) antibody.

This clone was observed once. A junction end diverges from the germline sequence, so it may reflect a read error. Profiling relied on immunoSEQ multiplex PCR, and the TCRdb table lists in-frame clones only, not all of them. The sample has some 22,000 clones, about 75% seen once. CDR3 length: 15 amino acids. Germline assignment: CDR1 LGHNT and CDR2 FRNRAP. This TCR derives from an adult with an advanced solid tumor such as melanoma, head and neck, liver or kidney cancer. The input for sequencing was CD4+ or CD8+ T cells sorted from blood, taken in a trial of the OX40 agonist ivuxolimab. V usage is TRBV12-5 and J usage is TRBJ2-7; tentatively, D is TRBD2 (5 bases). The CDR3 DNA reads as TGTGTTAGTGCCTTAGGGTACGGGAACTCCTACGAGCAGTACTTC. This gives the protein CVSALGYGNSYEQYF.